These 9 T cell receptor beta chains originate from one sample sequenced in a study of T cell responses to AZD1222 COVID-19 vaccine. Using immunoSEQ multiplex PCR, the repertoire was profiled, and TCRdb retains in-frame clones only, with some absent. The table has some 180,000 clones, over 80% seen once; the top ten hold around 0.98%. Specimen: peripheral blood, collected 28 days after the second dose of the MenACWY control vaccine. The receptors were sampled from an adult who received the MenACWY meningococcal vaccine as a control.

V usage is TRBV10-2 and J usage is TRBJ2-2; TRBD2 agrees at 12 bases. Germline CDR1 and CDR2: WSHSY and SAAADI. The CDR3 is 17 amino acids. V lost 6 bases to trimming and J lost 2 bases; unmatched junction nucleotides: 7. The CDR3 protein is CASRLTSGGPNTGELFF. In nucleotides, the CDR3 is TGCGCCAGCAGACTGACTAGCGGGGGCCCTAACACCGGGGAGCTGTTTTTT.

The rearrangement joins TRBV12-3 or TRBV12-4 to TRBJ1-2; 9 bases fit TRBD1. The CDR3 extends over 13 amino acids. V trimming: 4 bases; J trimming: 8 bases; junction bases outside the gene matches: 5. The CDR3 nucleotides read TGTGCCAGCAGTTATGACAGGGGGGGAGGCTACACCTTC. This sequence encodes CASSYDRGGGYTF.

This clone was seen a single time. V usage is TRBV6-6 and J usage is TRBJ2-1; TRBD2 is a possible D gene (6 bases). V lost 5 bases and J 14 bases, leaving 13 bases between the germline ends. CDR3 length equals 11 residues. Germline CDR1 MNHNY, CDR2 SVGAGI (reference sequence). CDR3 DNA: TGTGCCAGCAGTAAGGCCGGGGGTGAGTTCTTC. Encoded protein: CASSKAGGEFF.

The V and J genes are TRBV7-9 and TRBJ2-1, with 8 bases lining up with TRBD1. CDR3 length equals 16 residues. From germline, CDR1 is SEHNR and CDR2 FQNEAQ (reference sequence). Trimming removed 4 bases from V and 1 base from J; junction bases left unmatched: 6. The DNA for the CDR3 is TGTGCCAGCAGCTCTCCGACAGGGGAGTCCTACAATGAGCAGTTCTTC. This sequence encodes CASSSPTGESYNEQFF.

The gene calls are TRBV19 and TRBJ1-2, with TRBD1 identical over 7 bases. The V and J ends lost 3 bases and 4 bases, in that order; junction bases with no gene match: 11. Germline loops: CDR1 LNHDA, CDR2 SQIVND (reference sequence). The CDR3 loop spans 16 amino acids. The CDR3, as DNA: TGTGCCAGTAGTATTGGGCACAGGGGCGTGGGCTATGGCTACACCTTC. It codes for CASSIGHRGVGYGYTF.

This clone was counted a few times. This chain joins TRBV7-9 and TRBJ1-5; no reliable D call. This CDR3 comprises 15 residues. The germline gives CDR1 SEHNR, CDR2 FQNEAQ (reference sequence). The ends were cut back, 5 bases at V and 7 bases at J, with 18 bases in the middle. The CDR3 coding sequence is TGTGCCAGCAGCCGAGGAACAGACAAGAGACAGCCCCAGCATTTT. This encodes CASSRGTDKRQPQHF. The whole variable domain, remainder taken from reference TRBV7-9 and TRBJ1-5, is DTGVSQNPRHKITKRGQNVTFRCDPISEHNRLYWYRQTLGQGPEFLTYFQNEAQLEKSRLLSDRFSAERPKGSFSTLEIQRTEQGDSAMYLCASSRGTDKRQPQHFGDGTRLSIL.

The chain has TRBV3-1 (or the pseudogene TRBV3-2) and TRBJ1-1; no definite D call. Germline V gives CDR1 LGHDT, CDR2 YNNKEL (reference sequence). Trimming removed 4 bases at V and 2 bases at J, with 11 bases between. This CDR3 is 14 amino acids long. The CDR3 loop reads CASSPRTDNTEAFF. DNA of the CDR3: TGTGCCAGCAGCCCGCGGACGGATAACACTGAAGCTTTCTTT.

DNA for the CDR3: TGTGCCAGCAGTGAGGACTCTGGAAACACCATATATTTT. Translated, it gives CASSEDSGNTIYF. The V gene is TRBV7-2, the J gene TRBJ1-3; D remains ambiguous. V lost 6 bases to trimming and J lost 0 bases, with 6 bases between them. In germline, CDR1 is SGHTA, CDR2 FQGNSA. The CDR3 runs 13 residues.

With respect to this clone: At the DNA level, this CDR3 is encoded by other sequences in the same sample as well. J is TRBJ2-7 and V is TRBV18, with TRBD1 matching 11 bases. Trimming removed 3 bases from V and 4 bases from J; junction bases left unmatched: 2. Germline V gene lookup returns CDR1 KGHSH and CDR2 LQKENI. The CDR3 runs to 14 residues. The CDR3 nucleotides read TGTGCCAGCTCACCCGGACAGGGGGCATACGAGCAGTACTTC. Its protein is CASSPGQGAYEQYF.